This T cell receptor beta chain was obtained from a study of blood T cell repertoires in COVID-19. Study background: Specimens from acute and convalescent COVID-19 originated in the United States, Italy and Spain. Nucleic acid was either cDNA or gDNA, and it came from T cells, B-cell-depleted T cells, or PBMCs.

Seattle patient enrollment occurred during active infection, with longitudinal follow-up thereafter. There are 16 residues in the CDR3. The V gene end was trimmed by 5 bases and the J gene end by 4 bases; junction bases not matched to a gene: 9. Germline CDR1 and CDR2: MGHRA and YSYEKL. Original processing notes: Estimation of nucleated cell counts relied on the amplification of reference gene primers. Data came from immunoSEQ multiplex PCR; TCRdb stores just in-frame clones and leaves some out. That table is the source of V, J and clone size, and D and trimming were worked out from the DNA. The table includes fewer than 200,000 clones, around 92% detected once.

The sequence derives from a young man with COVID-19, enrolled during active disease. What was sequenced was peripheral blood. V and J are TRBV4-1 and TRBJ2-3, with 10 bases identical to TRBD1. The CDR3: CASSSSGTGDPDTQYF. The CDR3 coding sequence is TGCGCCAGCAGCTCCTCTGGGACAGGGGATCCAGATACGCAGTATTTT.